This T cell receptor beta chain comes out of a study of blood T cell repertoires in COVID-19. About the study: In each case, the material was cDNA or gDNA derived from T cells, B-cell-depleted T cells, or PBMCs.

This clone was seen a handful of times. Only in-frame clones appear in the TCRdb table, and some are missing; sequencing was by immunoSEQ multiplex PCR. The table has 250,000 or so clones, about 90% seen once. The V and J ends lost 5 bases and 5 bases, in that order; junction bases with no gene match: 12. The CDR3 has 17 amino acids. Germline CDR1 and CDR2: MNHEY and SMNVEV (reference sequence). The age range of participants was about 18 to 100 years, with residence in about two dozen US areas. Assignment of participants to cohorts was predicated upon participant-reported clinical history. The study recruited exposed participants who had met a COVID-19 case within 2 weeks before entry.

The receptor was isolated from a man between 45 and 60 years old who had been exposed to COVID-19. This rearrangement joins TRBV27 to TRBJ1-5, with 10 nucleotides matching TRBD1. Sequencing input: PBMCs or T cells enriched from blood (not recorded which). CDR3 sequence reads: CASSIGAGTGAYQPQHF. As DNA, the CDR3 is TGTGCCAGCAGTATAGGCGCCGGGACAGGGGCTTATCAGCCCCAGCATTTT.